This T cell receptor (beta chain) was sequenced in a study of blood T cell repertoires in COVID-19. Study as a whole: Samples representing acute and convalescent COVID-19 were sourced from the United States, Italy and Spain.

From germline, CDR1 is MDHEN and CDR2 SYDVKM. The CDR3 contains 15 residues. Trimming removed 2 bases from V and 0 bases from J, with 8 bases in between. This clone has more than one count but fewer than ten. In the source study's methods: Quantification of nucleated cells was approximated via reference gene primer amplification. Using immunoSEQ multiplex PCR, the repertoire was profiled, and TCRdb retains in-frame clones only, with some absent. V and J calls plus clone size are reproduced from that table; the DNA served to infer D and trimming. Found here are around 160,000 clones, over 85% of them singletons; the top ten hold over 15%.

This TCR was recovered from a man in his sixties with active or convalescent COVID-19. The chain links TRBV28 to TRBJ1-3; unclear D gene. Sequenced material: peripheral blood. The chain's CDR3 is CASSLDSRSGNTIYF. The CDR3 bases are TGTGCCAGCAGTTTAGACTCTCGCTCTGGAAACACCATATATTTT.